This T cell receptor (beta chain) was recorded in a study of T cell responses to AZD1222 COVID-19 vaccine. General observations from the study: The study found vaccine-associated CD4 TCRs spanning spike, dominant at 160-218 and 743-854. Seropositive AZD1222 recipients at baseline numbered only five or six. Targets within unmutated variant regions were reportedly found for nearly half of spike-specific TCRs. Repertoires were obtained solely post-peak T cell response.

A remark on this clone: What it binds is not known.

Sequenced by immunoSEQ multiplex PCR; TCRdb stores in-frame clones only, minus some. The sample lists over 100,000 clones, about nine tenths occurring once. Germline-derived CDR1 and CDR2 are GTSNPN and SVGIG (reference sequence). The J segment lost 0 bases and the V segment lost 0 bases, leaving 3 bases of the junction unmatched. This CDR3 is 17 amino acids long. This chain joins TRBV30 and TRBJ2-2; 11 positions agree with TRBD2. The input for sequencing was peripheral blood, taken on day 0 of AZD1222 vaccination. This receptor was obtained from an adult in good health. CDR3 residues: CAWSVRTSGSNTGELFF. The DNA of the CDR3 is TGTGCCTGGAGTGTACGGACTAGCGGGTCGAACACCGGGGAGCTGTTTTTT.